The 29 T cell receptor beta chains presented below share a single source sample, sequenced in a study of PD-1 blockade in classical Hodgkin lymphoma. Brentuximab vedotin exposure varied among the patients, all of whom had relapsed after autologous stem cell transplantation. From thawed PBMCs, CD4+ T cells were purified using magnetic negative selection. The table came from immunoSEQ multiplex PCR; TCRdb's copy has only in-frame clones and leaves some out. Of some 2,400 clones in the sample, 70% to 90% were seen once. The input for sequencing was CD4+ T cells from blood, taken at baseline. These TCRs come from a human donor with classical Hodgkin lymphoma.

The chain has TRBV5-4 and TRBJ1-2; no definite D call. The CDR3 totals 12 residues. Germline V CDR1 and CDR2: SGHNT, YYREEE (reference sequence). With 4 bases removed from V and 4 bases from J, the gap between germline ends came to 8 bases. Written as DNA, the CDR3 is TGTGCCAGCAGCGCGGGATTCTATGGCTACACCTTC. Encoded protein: CASSAGFYGYTF.

This clone was detected a few times. This chain uses TRBV10-3 with TRBJ1-2; D not resolved. Per the germline V gene, CDR1 is ENHRY and CDR2 is SYGVKD. V lost 3 bases to trimming and J lost 0 bases, with 8 bases between them. This CDR3 comprises 14 residues. This CDR3 is CAISEWSANYGYTF. The CDR3, as DNA: TGTGCCATCAGTGAATGGTCAGCTAACTATGGCTACACCTTC.

The count of this clone is one. The rearrangement joins TRBV6-5 to TRBJ2-7; D is undetermined. The ends were cut back, 2 bases at V and 3 bases at J, with 8 bases in the middle. The length of the CDR3 is 13 residues. Germline values: CDR1 MNHEY, CDR2 SVGAGI. CDR3 nucleotides: TGTGCCAGCAGTTACCTGGACGGCTACGAGCAGTACTTC. Residues: CASSYLDGYEQYF.

The J gene is TRBJ2-3, the V gene TRBV11-2, with D perhaps assigned TRBD1 or TRBD2 (5 bases each). Trimming removed 3 bases from V and 2 bases from J, with 15 bases in between. The CDR3 contains 16 residues. CDR1 is SGHAT, CDR2 FQNNGV, per germline. CDR3: CASSLGRGLNTDTQYF. CDR3 bases: TGTGCCAGCAGCTTGGGCCGGGGCCTCAACACAGATACGCAGTATTTT.

This clone was seen once. The chain combines TRBV7-2 with TRBJ2-7; 9 positions agree with TRBD1. The CDR3 is 14 amino acids. The germline V gene encodes CDR1 SGHTA and CDR2 FQGNSA. V lost 0 bases, J lost 5 bases, and 2 bases stayed unmatched. The CDR3 coding sequence is TGTGCCAGCAGCTTAGCGGGACAGGGTCACGAGCAGTACTTC. Its protein product is CASSLAGQGHEQYF.

The chain carries TRBV7-2 and TRBJ2-7, with 8 bases that match TRBD1. J was trimmed by 3 bases and V by 5 bases; bases with no gene match: 6. Germline CDR1 is SGHTA and CDR2 is FQGNSA. The CDR3 extends over 14 amino acids. The CDR3 protein is CASSAGRGRYEQYF. CDR3 sequence (DNA): TGTGCCAGCAGCGCAGGCAGGGGGCGCTACGAGCAGTACTTC.

This chain joins TRBV10-3 and TRBJ2-1, with no clear D. Per the germline V gene, CDR1 is ENHRY and CDR2 is SYGVKD. Between the trimmed V and J ends, which lost 3 bases and 11 bases, there was a span of 8 bases. The CDR3 runs to 11 residues. CDR3 amino acids: CAISEASQQFF. The DNA of the CDR3 is TGTGCCATCAGTGAAGCATCCCAGCAGTTCTTC.

This sequence joins TRBV27 and TRBJ1-3; a possible D gene is TRBD1 (6 bases). Germline V gene data show CDR1 as MNHEY and CDR2 as SMNVEV (reference sequence). V was pared by 3 bases and J by 2 bases, with 11 bases between. This CDR3 contains 15 residues. CDR3 sequence reads: CASSLGTGTGNTIYF. The CDR3 nucleotides are TGTGCCAGCAGTTTGGGTACAGGGACTGGAAACACCATATATTTT.

V usage is TRBV28 and J usage is TRBJ1-5; 9 bases fit TRBD1. The V gene's germline CDR1 is MDHEN and CDR2 SYDVKM. V lost 2 bases and J lost 0; bases outside the gene matches: 5. The CDR3 loop spans 17 amino acids. The CDR3 DNA sequence: TGTGCCAGCAGTTTAACAGGGGGCTTCTATAGCAATCAGCCCCAGCATTTT. As protein: CASSLTGGFYSNQPQHF.

J is TRBJ2-7 and V is TRBV9; D ambiguous. Germline CDR1 is SGDLS and CDR2 is YYNGEE. Trimming took off 0 bases at V and 3 bases at J, with 13 bases between the two ends. The CDR3 spans 15 residues. The CDR3 coding sequence is TGTGCCAGCAGCGTAGGCCCTCAATTCCACTACGAGCAGTACTTC. Its protein is CASSVGPQFHYEQYF.

Only one count was recorded for this clone. The rearrangement joins TRBV7-2 to TRBJ2-1; no reliable D call. This CDR3 has 14 amino acids. Germline CDR1 is SGHTA and CDR2 is FQGNSA. Deletions cut 4 bases from V and 14 bases from J, with 21 bases between. Here the CDR3 DNA reads TGTGCCAGCAGCTACGAAGTAGCATCTTTATTTAAGTTCTTC. The encoded protein is CASSYEVASLFKFF.

The chain recombines TRBV5-5 with TRBJ2-6; D ambiguous. Looked up from germline, CDR1 is SGHKS and CDR2 is YYEKEE (reference sequence). The CDR3 consists of 16 residues. Trimming pared 1 base from V and 0 bases from J, leaving 8 bases between. CDR3 loop: CASSLLGSSGANVLTF. The CDR3 nucleotides are TGTGCCAGCAGCTTGTTGGGTTCCTCTGGGGCCAACGTCCTGACTTTC.

This clone was recorded only once. J is TRBJ2-5 and V is TRBV5-1, with 8 bases fitting TRBD1. The CDR3 has 14 residues. J was trimmed by 2 bases and V by 7 bases; bases with no gene match: 7. In germline, CDR1 is SGHRS, CDR2 YFSETQ. This CDR3 is CASSDRAVQETQYF. DNA of the CDR3: TGCGCCAGCTCGGACAGGGCCGTGCAAGAGACCCAGTACTTC.

V usage is TRBV9 and J usage is TRBJ2-1, with 9 bases matching TRBD1. V trimming: 2 bases; J trimming: 7 bases; junction bases outside the gene matches: 10. From germline, CDR1 is SGDLS and CDR2 YYNGEE. The CDR3 loop spans 16 amino acids. The CDR3 loop is CASSVIGDRAANEQFF. CDR3 bases: TGTGCCAGCAGCGTTATAGGGGACAGGGCGGCAAATGAGCAGTTCTTC.

In this sample, this clone turned up once. The CDR3 DNA reads as TGTGCCAGCTCATCCGGACAGGCCGCCTACGAGCAGTACTTC. This encodes CASSSGQAAYEQYF. V and J are TRBV18 and TRBJ2-7; 7 bases map to TRBD1. Germline CDR1 KGHSH, CDR2 LQKENI. J gave up 2 bases and V 5 bases, and 6 bases lay outside the gene matches. The CDR3 has 14 amino acids.

The J gene is TRBJ1-1, the V gene TRBV2; D not certain. Trimming removed 3 bases from V and 6 bases from J, with 8 bases in between. This CDR3 spans 12 amino acids. The V gene's germline CDR1 is SNHLY and CDR2 FYNNEI. CDR3 sequence: CASSDEGPEAFF. In DNA, the CDR3 is TGTGCCAGCAGTGACGAGGGCCCTGAAGCTTTCTTT.

This sequence joins TRBV29-1 and TRBJ2-3, with TRBD1 identical over 11 bases. With 7 bases clipped from V and 6 bases from J, the junction kept 6 bases outside the gene matches. The CDR3 loop spans 13 amino acids. Germline CDR1 SQVTM, CDR2 ANQGSEA. DNA of the CDR3: TGCAGCGCAGGACAGGGGGCCCGGGATACGCAGTATTTT. This encodes CSAGQGARDTQYF.

V and J are TRBV7-2 and TRBJ1-2; possibly TRBD1 for D (6 bases). Germline loops: CDR1 SGHTA, CDR2 FQGNSA. This CDR3 contains 12 residues. Between the trimmed V and J ends, which lost 5 bases and 8 bases, there was a span of 12 bases. The CDR3, as DNA: TGTGCCAGCAGCCCGGGGGCAAGGGGCTACACCTTC. This translates into CASSPGARGYTF.

The chain is built from TRBV2 and TRBJ1-5; D remains unclear. The germline V gene has CDR1 SNHLY and CDR2 FYNNEI. Trimming removed 6 bases from V and 1 base from J, with 7 bases in between. The CDR3 has 13 residues. The chain's CDR3 is CASRIESNQPQHF. The CDR3 coding sequence is TGTGCCAGCAGAATAGAAAGCAATCAGCCCCAGCATTTT.

This chain connects TRBV6-5 to TRBJ2-3; unclear D gene. The CDR3 has 12 residues. V was shortened by 6 bases and J by 4 bases, with 8 bases between the two germline ends. Per germline, CDR1 MNHEY and CDR2 SVGAGI. For the CDR3, the DNA is TGTGCCAGCAGCCCTAGTCCAGATACGCAGTATTTT. This translates into CASSPSPDTQYF.

The chain carries TRBV7-2 and TRBJ1-5, with 7 bases fitting TRBD1. The CDR3 spans 15 residues. The V and J ends lost 1 base and 6 bases, in that order; junction bases with no gene match: 6. CDR1 is SGHTA, CDR2 FQGNSA, per germline. CDR3 region: CASSLGPGGVQPQHF. DNA for the CDR3: TGTGCCAGCAGCTTAGGGCCAGGGGGTGTTCAGCCCCAGCATTTT.

The genes are TRBV9 and TRBJ1-1, with unresolved D. This CDR3 contains 15 residues. Trimming cost V 4 bases and J 0 bases, with 13 bases left between them. Looked up from germline, CDR1 is SGDLS and CDR2 is YYNGEE. Written as DNA, the CDR3 is TGTGCCAGCAGCCTAGGGCACGGTATGAACACTGAAGCTTTCTTT. Translating it yields CASSLGHGMNTEAFF.

This clone was found once. The chain joins TRBV30 to TRBJ2-2; 9 nucleotides agree with TRBD2. The germline V gene has CDR1 GTSNPN and CDR2 SVGIG (reference sequence). Losses at the gene ends were 6 bases for V and 4 bases for J; bases not matched to a gene: 15. The CDR3 contains 17 residues. CDR3 in DNA: TGTGCCTGCCCCAAAGCGGCCAGCGGGGGGTCCACCGGGGAGCTGTTTTTT. Its translation is CACPKAASGGSTGELFF.

This clone appeared a few times. CDR3 loop: CASREDTVEAFF. In DNA form, the CDR3 reads TGTGCCAGCAGGGAGGACACGGTAGAAGCTTTCTTT. V gene TRBV2 combines with J gene TRBJ1-1; possibly TRBD1 for D (5 bases). This CDR3 contains 12 residues. Germline CDR1 SNHLY, CDR2 FYNNEI. V was clipped by 6 bases and J by 8 bases, with 13 bases between them.

The chain employs TRBV18 and TRBJ1-2; D unresolved. This CDR3 has 14 amino acids. Germline assignment: CDR1 KGHSH and CDR2 LQKENI. V lost 3 bases and J 8 bases, leaving 16 bases between the germline ends. CDR3 loop: CASSPENEGSGYTF. The CDR3 nucleotides read TGTGCCAGCTCACCCGAGAATGAGGGTAGCGGCTACACCTTC.

This chain links TRBV7-8 with TRBJ2-7, with 7 positions matching TRBD2. J gave up 5 bases and V 5 bases, and 12 bases lay outside the gene matches. CDR1 and CDR2 (germline): SGHVS, FQNEAQ. The CDR3 is made up of 15 amino acids. CDR3 in DNA: TGTGCCAGCAGCCGTAAAGGGAGGGTAATGGACGAGCAGTACTTC. Its protein is CASSRKGRVMDEQYF.

This chain uses TRBV5-1 with TRBJ1-2; no definite D call. Trimming removed 5 bases from V and 2 bases from J, with 7 bases in between. Germline CDR1 and CDR2: SGHRS and YFSETQ. The CDR3 consists of 12 residues. The CDR3 protein is CASRRENYGYTF. CDR3 DNA sequence: TGCGCCAGCAGAAGGGAGAACTATGGCTACACCTTC. The full variable domain, rest sourced from reference TRBV5-1 and TRBJ1-2, is KAGVTQTPRYLIKTRGQQVTLSCSPISGHRSVSWYQQTPGQGLQFLFEYFSETQRNKGNFPGRFSGRQFSNSRSEMNVSTLELGDSALYLCASRRENYGYTFGSGTRLTVV.

This clone is a singleton in its sample. The chain joins TRBV2 to TRBJ2-2, with D possibly matching TRBD1 (5 bases). This CDR3 comprises 13 residues. Germline V gives CDR1 SNHLY, CDR2 FYNNEI. Deletions cut 5 bases from V and 4 bases from J, with 8 bases between. The CDR3 nucleotides are TGTGCCAGCAGTTTCGACAGCACCGGGGAGCTGTTTTTT. This encodes CASSFDSTGELFF.

This clone was detected only a few times. The J gene is TRBJ1-5, the V gene TRBV2, with TRBD1 identical over 7 bases. Looked up from germline, CDR1 is SNHLY and CDR2 is FYNNEI. Trimming at V came to 3 bases and at J to 10 bases, leaving 9 bases not matched to a gene. The CDR3 consists of 14 residues. The CDR3 DNA reads TGTGCCAGCAGTGACGAACAGGGGTTAACTCCCCAGCATTTT. Amino acids: CASSDEQGLTPQHF.